Below, one T cell receptor (beta chain) is given with its context. This sample is drawn from a study of blood T cell repertoires in COVID-19. For the study at large: PBMCs, B-cell-depleted T cells, or T cells were the source of the cDNA or gDNA that made up the material.

Per germline, CDR1 SEHNR and CDR2 FQNEAQ (reference sequence). CDR3 length: 15 residues. V was pared by 4 bases and J by 0 bases, with 10 bases between. TCRdb keeps only in-frame clones here, not all; method: immunoSEQ multiplex PCR. The table has 300,000 to 350,000 clones, roughly 90% seen once; the top ten hold 3.5% to 5%. Researchers sorted participants into cohorts using their self-reported clinical history. Within 2 weeks before study entry, exposed participants met a COVID-19 case. The source of this sequence is a woman aged 25 to 39 who had been exposed to COVID-19. This sequence joins TRBV7-9 and TRBJ1-5, with D possibly matching TRBD1 (6 bases). The source material was PBMCs or T cells enriched from blood (not recorded which). The DNA for the CDR3 is TGTGCCAGCAGCTCCGGGACACATAGCAATCAGCCCCAGCATTTT. Translated, it gives CASSSGTHSNQPQHF.